This TCR beta chain was obtained from a study of blood T cells in healthy people across ages. With a J-beta primer mix and a sample-barcoded 5' primer, a second PCR ran about 7 to 12 cycles. Via MiXCR, TCRdb re-called the 5' RACE reads, giving one row per CDR3 protein. This table has about 1.1 million distinct CDR3 sequences, about two fifths appearing once. Turning to this clonotype: The target antigen is unknown.

General observations from the study: Shifts in expanded clonotypes may have been confounded by donor CMV status, which was unknown.

Trimming took off 5 bases at V and 9 bases at J, with 20 bases between the two ends. The germline CDR1 and CDR2 sequences are DFQATT and SNEGSKA (reference sequence). The CDR3 has 14 residues. Sequenced material: blood. The sequence was obtained from a man aged 18-30 years in good health. V usage is TRBV20-1 and J usage is TRBJ2-1; D could derive from TRBD1 or TRBD2 (7 bases each). This chain's CDR3 is CSASTGGRGSEQFF. The CDR3 nucleotides read TGCAGTGCTTCCACGGGGGGCAGGGGGAGTGAGCAGTTCTTC.